A selection of T cell receptor beta chains follows, all from one sample in a study of blood T cell repertoires in COVID-19. Libraries were prepared by immunoSEQ multiplex PCR; TCRdb keeps only in-frame clonotypes and omits some of them. The table includes hundreds of thousands of clones, approximately 88% detected once. The sequenced sample consisted of peripheral blood. These receptors originate from a woman in her twenties or thirties who had recovered from COVID-19. Each CDR3 is given with its conserved first and last residue. Each record gives: CDR3 DNA, CDR3 protein, clone size, D gene, J gene, V gene. A D gene is named only where the DNA matches it firmly. Rows may omit the clone size; those that give it use once, few, many or a size class.

TGTGCCAGCAGCTTAACTCGGACAGGGATCAATCAGCCCCAGCATTTT | CASSLTRTGINQPQHF | NA | TRBD1 | TRBJ1-5 | TRBV7-8
TGTGCCAGCAGTCCCCCCGACACTCAGCCCCAGCATTTT | CASSPPDTQPQHF | NA | NA | TRBJ1-5 | TRBV28
TGTGCCAGCAGCTTAGGTCCAGGCGTGAACACTGAAGCTTTCTTT | CASSLGPGVNTEAFF | NA | NA | TRBJ1-1 | TRBV7-6
TGTGCCAGCAGCCAAGGTGGACAGGGGCGCACAGATACGCAGTATTTT | CASSQGGQGRTDTQYF | NA | TRBD1 | TRBJ2-3 | TRBV3-1/TRBV3-2
TGTGCCAGCAGCCAGGGACAGGGGACTGAAGCTTTCTTT | CASSQGQGTEAFF | NA | TRBD1 | TRBJ1-1 | TRBV5-4
TGTGCCAGCAGTTACGACGGGGATCCTTACGGTAACTATGGCTACACCTTC | CASSYDGDPYGNYGYTF | NA | NA | TRBJ1-2 | TRBV6-2/TRBV6-3
TGTGCCAGCAGCTTGGGGGGGCCGTCGGGAAACACCATATATTTT | CASSLGGPSGNTIYF | once | NA | TRBJ1-3 | TRBV5-4
TGTGCCAGCAGCCTCGGGCCAAGGGGGACCTACGAGCAGTACTTC | CASSLGPRGTYEQYF | NA | NA | TRBJ2-7 | TRBV11-1
TGTGCCACCAGCAGAGTAGGTCATGGGAGTTCCTACGAGCAGTACTTC | CATSRVGHGSSYEQYF | many | NA | TRBJ2-7 | TRBV15
TGTGCCAGCAGCGAAAATTTGGCGGCAAAAGAGACCCAGTACTTC | CASSENLAAKETQYF | NA | NA | TRBJ2-5 | TRBV4-2
TGCAGCGTTGAGGAGTCAGCCACAGATACGCAGTATTTT | CSVEESATDTQYF | NA | NA | TRBJ2-3 | TRBV29-1
TGTGCCAGCAGGCGGGAATCTGGGAGCAATCAGCCCCAGCATTTT | CASRRESGSNQPQHF | NA | NA | TRBJ1-5 | TRBV2
TGTGCCAGCAGCCAAGATCTAGGGGGCGATAGAAACACCATATATTTT | CASSQDLGGDRNTIYF | NA | TRBD1 | TRBJ1-3 | TRBV4-2
TGTGCCACCAGTGACGTATCATTTCCCCCCGGGACAGGAAGGAGGGATACGCAGTATTTT | CATSDVSFPPGTGRRDTQYF | NA | TRBD1 | TRBJ2-3 | TRBV24-1
TGTGCCAGCAGCTATATGACAGGGTTTAACTATGGCTACACCTTC | CASSYMTGFNYGYTF | NA | TRBD1 | TRBJ1-2 | TRBV7-6
TGTGCCAGTAGTAGGGGGGGAAATCAGCCCCAGCATTTT | CASSRGGNQPQHF | NA | NA | TRBJ1-5 | TRBV19
TGTGCCAGCAGTCTTAGGGGTTTGGAGGGCTCCTACGAGCAGTACTTC | CASSLRGLEGSYEQYF | NA | NA | TRBJ2-7 | TRBV28
TGTGCCAGCAGCTTGGGGTCGAGGACAGGGGAGAATGGCTACACCTTC | CASSLGSRTGENGYTF | NA | TRBD1 | TRBJ1-2 | TRBV5-6
TGTGCCAGCAGCTTACAGGGGAAGAGCAATCAGCCCCAGCATTTT | CASSLQGKSNQPQHF | NA | TRBD1 | TRBJ1-5 | TRBV5-5
TGCGCCAGCAGCTTGGACGACAGGAGGGATACGCAGTATTTT | CASSLDDRRDTQYF | NA | NA | TRBJ2-3 | TRBV5-1
TGTGCCTGGAGTGTGGCAGGGAGGCCAGAGACCCAGTACTTC | CAWSVAGRPETQYF | NA | NA | TRBJ2-5 | TRBV30
TGTGCCAGCTCACCACCAGGGGGGGAAGAGACCCAGTACTTC | CASSPPGGEETQYF | NA | NA | TRBJ2-5 | TRBV18
TGTGCCAGCCAGGGACAGACCTTATTCTCTGGGGCCAACGTCCTGACTTTC | CASQGQTLFSGANVLTF | NA | TRBD1 | TRBJ2-6 | TRBV2
TGTGCCAGCTCACCCCAGGGCGATCCCTCCTACGAGCAGTACTTC | CASSPQGDPSYEQYF | once | NA | TRBJ2-7 | TRBV18
TGTGCCAGCAGGGCCGGGACAGGGTTCTCTGGGGCCAACGTCCTGACTTTC | CASRAGTGFSGANVLTF | NA | TRBD1 | TRBJ2-6 | TRBV7-7
TGTGCCAGCAGTTATGAGGTTCGCGCGGGGTTAACGGAGACCCAGTACTTC | CASSYEVRAGLTETQYF | NA | NA | TRBJ2-5 | TRBV6-2/TRBV6-3
TGTGCCAGTACTCTCGAGCGGGGGGCGGGTGAGCAGTTCTTC | CASTLERGAGEQFF | NA | TRBD2 | TRBJ2-1 | TRBV19
TGCAGCGCTGCGCGGGGGGCGGGCGAGCAGTACTTC | CSAARGAGEQYF | NA | TRBD2 | TRBJ2-7 | TRBV29-1
TGCAGCGTTGAGGCGGGCACAGATACGCAGTATTTT | CSVEAGTDTQYF | NA | NA | TRBJ2-3 | TRBV29-1
TGTGCCAGCAGCAGCAGGACAGGGAACTCCTACGAGCAGTACTTC | CASSSRTGNSYEQYF | NA | TRBD1 | TRBJ2-7 | TRBV5-4
TGTGCCAGCAGTACAACAGGTTGGGGCTATGGCTACACCTTC | CASSTTGWGYGYTF | NA | NA | TRBJ1-2 | TRBV28
TGCGCCAGCAGCCTGATGGACGGGGGCACCGGGGAGCTGTTTTTT | CASSLMDGGTGELFF | NA | NA | TRBJ2-2 | TRBV5-1
TGTGCCATCGCCTACAGGGAGAAGAATCAGCCCCAGCATTTT | CAIAYREKNQPQHF | once | NA | TRBJ1-5 | TRBV10-3
TGTGCCAGCAGCGTAGAACTAGCGGGGGACTACGAGCAGTACTTC | CASSVELAGDYEQYF | NA | TRBD2 | TRBJ2-7 | TRBV9
TGTGCCAGCAGTGGACAGAGCTCCTACGAGCAGTACTTC | CASSGQSSYEQYF | NA | NA | TRBJ2-7 | TRBV2
TGTGCCAGCAGTTCACCGGACAGAATCTCATCACCCCTCCACTTT | CASSSPDRISSPLHF | NA | NA | TRBJ1-6 | TRBV28
TGCGCCAGCAGTCAGGCCAAGCCGGGAGCAAGCCCCTACGAGCAGTACTTC | CASSQAKPGASPYEQYF | NA | NA | TRBJ2-7 | TRBV23-1
TGCAGCGGCCTGACAGGGAACTACGAGCAGTACTTC | CSGLTGNYEQYF | NA | TRBD1 | TRBJ2-7 | TRBV29-1
TGTGCCAGCAGCAACAGGGTTGGGGAAGAGACCCAGTACTTC | CASSNRVGEETQYF | NA | NA | TRBJ2-5 | TRBV11-1
TGTGCCAGCGTCGGGAACACTGAAGCTTTCTTT | CASVGNTEAFF | NA | NA | TRBJ1-1 | TRBV2
TGTGCCAGTACGCCCAGGATTTCCTACGAGCAGTACTTC | CASTPRISYEQYF | NA | NA | TRBJ2-7 | TRBV7-2
TGCGCCAGCAGCCAAGAAGGGGGTAGGACCCAGCATTTT | CASSQEGGRTQHF | NA | NA | TRBJ1-5 | TRBV4-1
TGTGCCAGTAGTATAGTAGCGGGGGGGCGTGGTACGCAGTATTTT | CASSIVAGGRGTQYF | NA | TRBD2 | TRBJ2-3 | TRBV19
TGTGCCAGCAGTGATGGTGGACAGGGGCATTACGAGCAGTACTTC | CASSDGGQGHYEQYF | NA | TRBD1 | TRBJ2-7 | TRBV2